This is a list of T cell receptor beta chains from one sample in a study of cytomegalovirus exposure and HLA in healthy donors. Sequenced by immunoSEQ multiplex PCR; TCRdb stores in-frame clones only, minus some. The sample holds about 280,000 clones, roughly 90% seen once. The sequenced sample consisted of PBMCs. The source of these receptors is a woman between 18 and 29 years old in good health and CMV-seronegative. CDR3s include the opening cysteine and the closing phenylalanine or tryptophan. The D gene is left open where the match is weak. Size is omitted from some rows. Given values are once, few, many or a class for expanded clones.

abundance	v_gene	d_gene	j_gene	CDR3aa	CDR3nt
NA	TRBV6-1	TRBD1	TRBJ2-7	CASRIRTGTYEQYF	TGTGCCAGCAGAATCAGGACAGGGACCTACGAGCAGTACTTC
NA	TRBV5-4	NA	TRBJ1-2	CATTRGDYGYTF	TGTGCCACAACCAGGGGTGACTATGGCTACACCTTC
NA	TRBV7-9	NA	TRBJ2-7	CASSLGRGTYEQYF	TGTGCCAGCAGCTTAGGGCGGGGAACCTACGAGCAGTACTTC
NA	TRBV4-3	NA	TRBJ1-2	CASSPAGFSNYGYTF	TGCGCCAGCAGCCCGGCAGGTTTTTCTAACTATGGCTACACCTTC
NA	TRBV5-1	NA	TRBJ1-4	CASSSGIATNEKLFF	TGCGCCAGCAGCTCCGGGATAGCAACTAATGAAAAACTGTTTTTT
NA	TRBV12-1	NA	TRBJ1-2	CASSWQGATDGYTF	TGTGCCAGCAGCTGGCAGGGGGCAACGGACGGCTACACCTTC
NA	TRBV25-1	NA	TRBJ1-2	CATLRETGGYTF	TGTGCCACCTTGAGGGAGACGGGCGGCTACACCTTC
NA	TRBV6-1	NA	TRBJ1-2	CASSEAGAEGYTF	TGTGCCAGCAGTGAAGCGGGGGCGGAGGGCTACACCTTC
NA	TRBV6-5	TRBD1	TRBJ2-4	CASRRTGSIQYF	TGTGCCAGCAGACGGACAGGGTCCATTCAGTACTTC
few	TRBV27	TRBD1	TRBJ1-4	CASSRQGAEKLFF	TGTGCCAGCAGCCGACAGGGGGCTGAAAAACTGTTTTTT
NA	TRBV5-1	TRBD1	TRBJ1-2	CASCRDRDSNYGYTF	TGCGCCAGTTGCCGGGACAGAGATTCTAACTATGGCTACACCTTC
NA	TRBV27	NA	TRBJ2-7	CASSFAGQSSYEQYF	TGTGCCAGCAGTTTTGCGGGACAGTCCTCCTACGAGCAGTACTTC
few	TRBV7-4	NA	TRBJ2-7	CASTDPDSSYEQYF	TGTGCCAGCACCGACCCGGACTCCTCCTACGAGCAGTACTTC
NA	TRBV6-6	TRBD1	TRBJ2-7	CASSQARQGPYEQYF	TGTGCCAGCAGCCAGGCCCGACAGGGACCCTACGAGCAGTACTTC
NA	TRBV5-1	NA	TRBJ2-7	CASSLGRGNEQYF	TGCGCCAGCAGCTTGGGTAGGGGGAACGAGCAGTACTTC
NA	TRBV30	TRBD2	TRBJ2-7	CAWRPGLAGGRGQYF	TGTGCCTGGAGACCGGGACTAGCGGGAGGGAGGGGGCAGTACTTC
few	TRBV10-3	TRBD1	TRBJ1-2	CAISESTGISYGYTF	TGTGCCATCAGTGAGTCGACAGGGATTTCCTATGGCTACACCTTC
NA	TRBV2	TRBD1	TRBJ2-4	CASSLGQLKNIQYF	TGTGCCAGCAGTTTGGGACAGTTGAAAAACATTCAGTACTTC
NA	TRBV11-3	TRBD2	TRBJ2-3	CASSLGTSVSSTDTQYF	TGTGCCAGCAGCTTAGGGACTAGCGTTTCTAGCACAGATACGCAGTATTTT
NA	TRBV18	NA	TRBJ1-1	CASSGGPHGTGNTEAFF	TGTGCCAGCTCCGGAGGGCCTCACGGGACGGGAAACACTGAAGCTTTCTTT
NA	TRBV27	TRBD2	TRBJ2-1	CASRTLGRPLNEQFF	TGTGCCAGCAGGACCCTCGGGAGGCCCCTCAATGAGCAGTTCTTC
NA	TRBV10-3	TRBD2	TRBJ2-7	CAISARTSYYEQYF	TGTGCCATCAGTGCTAGGACTAGTTACTACGAGCAGTACTTC
NA	TRBV7-3	NA	TRBJ2-5	CASSLSAGERETQYF	TGTGCCAGCAGCTTATCGGCAGGGGAGAGAGAGACCCAGTACTTC
NA	TRBV11-1	NA	TRBJ2-7	CASRRMGAAYEQYF	TGTGCCAGCAGACGGATGGGAGCGGCCTACGAGCAGTACTTC
NA	TRBV5-1	TRBD2	TRBJ2-5	CASRGGLAGPGGTQYF	TGCGCCAGCAGGGGGGGACTAGCGGGGCCCGGAGGGACCCAGTACTTC
NA	TRBV19	NA	TRBJ2-2	CASSSGFGELFF	TGTGCCAGTAGTAGCGGGTTTGGGGAGCTGTTTTTT
NA	TRBV6-1	NA	TRBJ2-7	CASSEEGGSSYEQYF	TGTGCCAGCAGTGAAGAGGGAGGCTCGTCCTACGAGCAGTACTTC
NA	TRBV29-1	NA	TRBJ2-7	CSVEGAGLKEQYF	TGCAGCGTTGAGGGGGCAGGGTTGAAAGAGCAGTACTTC
NA	TRBV10-1	TRBD2	TRBJ2-3	CASSAGGNTQYF	TGCGCCAGCAGCGCCGGGGGGAATACGCAGTATTTT
NA	TRBV27	TRBD1	TRBJ2-7	CASSLLGGTGTGEQYF	TGTGCCAGCAGTTTGTTGGGGGGGACAGGGACGGGGGAGCAGTACTTC
NA	TRBV10-2	TRBD2	TRBJ2-7	CASRPPAGVKDEQYF	TGCGCCAGCAGACCCCCAGCGGGAGTTAAAGACGAGCAGTACTTC
NA	TRBV27	TRBD2	TRBJ2-3	CASSLLAGGTDTQYF	TGTGCCAGCTCATTATTAGCGGGAGGCACAGATACGCAGTATTTT
NA	TRBV7-3	NA	TRBJ2-1	CASSLAGRQGGNEQFF	TGTGCCAGCAGCTTAGCGGGTAGACAGGGAGGCAATGAGCAGTTCTTC
NA	TRBV14	TRBD1	TRBJ2-1	CASSRRRDSSYNEQFF	TGTGCCAGCAGCAGGAGACGGGACAGTTCCTACAATGAGCAGTTCTTC
NA	TRBV28	NA	TRBJ1-2	CASRLQGNGYTF	TGTGCCAGCAGACTACAGGGAAACGGCTACACCTTC
NA	TRBV18	TRBD2	TRBJ2-7	CASSLGLEVNEQYF	TGTGCCAGCTCACTCGGACTAGAGGTAAACGAGCAGTACTTC
NA	TRBV4-1	NA	TRBJ2-3	CASSQETAVTDTQYF	TGCGCCAGCAGCCAAGAAACGGCGGTCACAGATACGCAGTATTTT
NA	TRBV28	TRBD1	TRBJ1-1	CASSPTTGVITEAFF	TGTGCCAGCAGTCCCACGACAGGGGTTATAACTGAAGCTTTCTTT
NA	TRBV5-1	TRBD2	TRBJ2-3	CASSSRTSGSADTQYF	TGCGCCAGCAGCAGTAGGACTAGCGGGAGTGCAGATACGCAGTATTTT
NA	TRBV7-8	NA	TRBJ1-4	CASSRTVPGEKLFF	TGTGCCAGCAGCCGGACAGTTCCGGGGGAAAAACTGTTTTTT
NA	TRBV27	NA	TRBJ2-7	CASSFISAESYEQYF	TGTGCCAGCAGTTTTATTAGCGCCGAGTCCTACGAGCAGTACTTC
NA	TRBV5-1	TRBD2	TRBJ2-3	CASSSGRVTDTQYF	TGCGCCAGCAGTAGCGGGAGAGTAACAGATACGCAGTATTTT
NA	TRBV4-1	NA	TRBJ2-2	CASSQRMGELFF	TGCGCCAGCAGCCAGAGGATGGGGGAGCTGTTTTTT